This entry lists 27 T cell receptor beta chains sequenced from one sample in a study of shared clonotypes between healthy human individuals. Data came from immunoSEQ multiplex PCR; TCRdb stores just in-frame clones and leaves some out. The profile covers around 690,000 clones, with about nine tenths appearing a single time and 30% to 40% taken by the ten largest. Sequenced input: memory CD8+ T cells from PBMCs. The sample's subset: CD45RO+ cells pooled with CCR7-negative TemRA cells. These receptors were taken from a man aged 18 to 35 in good health. Some clones in this sample may be carry-over from other donors' samples.

The gene calls are TRBV7-3 and TRBJ2-2; D unclear. Trimming stripped 5 bases from V and 7 bases from J, with 8 bases between. This CDR3 has 12 residues. Germline values: CDR1 SGHTA, CDR2 FQGTGA. CDR3 loop: CASSEQVGELFF. Written as DNA, the CDR3 is TGTGCCAGCAGCGAGCAGGTCGGGGAGCTGTTTTTT. Using reference TRBV7-3 and TRBJ2-2 for the parts outside the CDR3, the full variable domain is GAGVSQTPSNKVTEKGKYVELRCDPISGHTALYWYRQSLGQGPEFLIYFQGTGAADDSGLPNDRFFAVRPEGSVSTLKIQRTERGDSAVYLCASSEQVGELFFGEGSRLTVL.

The rearrangement uses TRBV2 and TRBJ2-1, with D perhaps matching TRBD2 (6 bases). Trimming took off 6 bases at V and 9 bases at J, with 21 bases between the two ends. This CDR3 contains 15 residues. The germline V gene encodes CDR1 SNHLY and CDR2 FYNNEI. This CDR3 reads CASSAPIGGAGEQFF. CDR3 bases: TGTGCCAGCAGCGCCCCAATCGGCGGGGCGGGTGAGCAGTTCTTC.

The chain combines TRBV11-2 with TRBJ1-2; a possible D gene is TRBD1 (5 bases). V was cut by 2 bases and J by 2 bases, with 9 bases left in between. CDR3 length: 14 residues. Per germline, CDR1 SGHAT and CDR2 FQNNGV. This chain's CDR3 is CASSLKTVNYGYTF. DNA for the CDR3: TGTGCCAGCAGCTTAAAGACAGTGAACTATGGCTACACCTTC.

This clone was counted once. The genes are TRBV6-5 and TRBJ2-1; 7 bases are a match to TRBD2. The CDR3 runs 13 residues. From germline, CDR1 is MNHEY and CDR2 SVGAGI. CDR3 region: CGSGTRIYNEQFF. The CDR3 DNA sequence: TGTGGAAGCGGGACTCGCATCTACAATGAGCAGTTCTTC.

The chain uses TRBV7-8 and TRBJ2-1; TRBD1 aligns across 8 bases. In germline, CDR1 is SGHVS, CDR2 FQNEAQ. V lost 1 base to trimming and J lost 7 bases; unmatched junction nucleotides: 12. The CDR3 has 17 residues. In nucleotides, the CDR3 is TGTGCCAGCAGCTTAGACTTATGGACAGGGTTCATGAATGAGCAGTTCTTC. This sequence encodes CASSLDLWTGFMNEQFF.

The gene calls are TRBV28 and TRBJ1-2, with D hard to call. The V end was cut by 6 bases, the J end by 7 bases, with 24 bases between. Germline V gene lookup returns CDR1 MDHEN and CDR2 SYDVKM. The CDR3 is made up of 16 amino acids. The CDR3 nucleotides read TGTGCCAGCAGACCGACCAGGACGGTCCGTCGAATTGGCTACACCTTC. Amino acids: CASRPTRTVRRIGYTF.

The chain carries TRBV7-9 and TRBJ1-1; 7 nucleotides align to TRBD1. The CDR3 has 15 residues. The junction had 6 bases not matched to a gene; V was cut back by 1 base and J by 4 bases. Germline lookup yields CDR1 SEHNR and CDR2 FQNEAQ (reference sequence). For the CDR3, the DNA is TGTGCCAGCAGCTTAGACAGGGGACCCTCCACTGAAGCTTTCTTT. It yields the protein CASSLDRGPSTEAFF.

The chain couples TRBV11-2 to TRBJ1-1; perhaps TRBD1 as D (6 bases). This CDR3 region has 15 residues. Trimming shortened V by 4 bases and J by 5 bases, and 17 bases separated the two germline ends. Germline CDR1 and CDR2: SGHAT and FQNNGV. The CDR3 DNA reads TGTGCCAGCAGCTCTTTATACAGGGTCTTGACTGAAGCTTTCTTT. Translating gives CASSSLYRVLTEAFF.

The chain employs TRBV11-2 and TRBJ2-7, with 8 bases fitting TRBD1. Trimming removed 2 bases from V and 1 base from J; junction bases left unmatched: 13. The CDR3 runs 18 residues. CDR1 and CDR2 from the germline V gene are SGHAT and FQNNGV. The CDR3 coding sequence is TGTGCCAGCAGCTTACCCCCTCGTGGACAGGGCGGTTCCTACGAGCAGTACTTC. Its protein is CASSLPPRGQGGSYEQYF.

V and J are TRBV6-5 and TRBJ2-7, with TRBD2 matching 7 bases. V lost 1 base, J lost 2 bases, and 2 bases stayed unmatched. The length of the CDR3 is 14 residues. Germline V gene lookup returns CDR1 MNHEY and CDR2 SVGAGI. The CDR3 sequence is CASSYFAGAYEQYF. CDR3 in DNA: TGTGCCAGCAGTTACTTTGCGGGGGCCTACGAGCAGTACTTC.

This clone was seen once. The V call is TRBV9, the J call TRBJ2-1, with D possibly being TRBD1 or TRBD2 (6 bases each). Trimming left V 4 bases short and J 8 bases short, with 19 bases between. Per the germline V gene, CDR1 is SGDLS and CDR2 is YYNGEE. CDR3 size: 15 residues. CDR3 DNA sequence: TGTGCCAGCAGCACGGGGGCTAGCTTCGTGGATGAGCAGTTCTTC. Translation: CASSTGASFVDEQFF. Using reference TRBV9 and TRBJ2-1 for the parts outside the CDR3, the full variable domain is DSGVTQTPKHLITATGQRVTLRCSPRSGDLSVYWYQQSLDQGLQFLIQYYNGEERAKGNILERFSAQQFPDLHSELNLSSLELGDSALYFCASSTGASFVDEQFFGPGTRLTVL.

V is TRBV25-1 and J is TRBJ2-5; 10 nucleotides match TRBD2. The J call is uncertain, as TRBJ2-7 better fits the DNA end. The CDR3 length is 15 residues. The germline gives CDR1 MGHDK, CDR2 SYGVNS. The CDR3 protein is CASRASGSFTYEQYF. The CDR3 region has the DNA TGTGCCAGCAGGGCTAGCGGGAGTTTCACCTACGAGCAGTACTTC.

This chain joins TRBV27 and TRBJ1-1; D gene uncertain. V was pared by 4 bases and J by 1 base, with 13 bases between. The CDR3 loop spans 15 amino acids. In germline, CDR1 is MNHEY, CDR2 SMNVEV (reference sequence). The CDR3, as DNA: TGTGCCAGCAGTTCCTACCGGGATAGGAACACTGAAGCTTTCTTT. This translates into CASSSYRDRNTEAFF.

This chain joins TRBV13 and TRBJ2-7, with 9 bases aligning to TRBD1. The junction had 10 bases not matched to a gene; V was cut back by 2 bases and J by 5 bases. Germline V gene sequence: CDR1 PRHDT, CDR2 FYEKMQ (reference sequence). The length of the CDR3 is 16 residues. In DNA form, the CDR3 reads TGTGCCAGCAGCTTACCCGAGGGACAGGGTAGCCACGAGCAGTACTTC. Protein product: CASSLPEGQGSHEQYF.

The chain has TRBV27 and TRBJ1-5, with 9 nucleotides matching TRBD1. V was pared by 7 bases and J by 5 bases, with 6 bases of the junction left unmatched. This CDR3 is built from 14 residues. CDR1 and CDR2 from the germline V gene are MNHEY and SMNVEV (reference sequence). The CDR3 here is CASTLTGGDQPQHF. DNA for the CDR3: TGTGCCAGCACCTTGACAGGGGGGGATCAGCCCCAGCATTTT.

V gene TRBV5-1 combines with J gene TRBJ1-3; D gene ambiguous. V was clipped by 5 bases and J by 0 bases, with 12 bases between them. The CDR3 totals 15 residues. The germline gives CDR1 SGHRS, CDR2 YFSETQ. The CDR3 region has the DNA TGCGCCAGCAGACCTGACGGTAGCTCTGGAAACACCATATATTTT. This codes for CASRPDGSSGNTIYF.

This chain links TRBV6-1 with TRBJ2-3; D is perhaps TRBD1 or TRBD2 (5 bases each). Germline CDR1 and CDR2: MNHNS and SASEGT. The CDR3 loop spans 14 amino acids. With 2 bases removed from V and 5 bases from J, the gap between germline ends came to 11 bases. CDR3 in amino acids: CASSETGAIDTQYF. The DNA for the CDR3 is TGTGCCAGCAGTGAAACCGGGGCGATAGATACGCAGTATTTT.

V gene TRBV25-1 combines with J gene TRBJ2-6; 7 nucleotides agree with TRBD1. The CDR3 is 17 amino acids. CDR1 is MGHDK, CDR2 SYGVNS, per germline. The V and J ends lost 4 bases and 0 bases, in that order; junction bases with no gene match: 6. This chain's CDR3 is CASSVWDSRSGANVLTF. Written as DNA, the CDR3 is TGTGCCAGCAGTGTGTGGGACAGCCGCTCTGGGGCCAACGTCCTGACTTTC.

V gene TRBV5-6 combines with J gene TRBJ2-2, with D possibly being TRBD1 (5 bases). Germline-derived CDR1 and CDR2 are SGHDT and YYEEEE. The CDR3 consists of 15 residues. V lost 0 bases, J lost 2 bases, and 8 bases lay in between. CDR3: CASSLGTINTGELFF. The CDR3 DNA reads TGTGCCAGCAGCTTGGGGACAATTAACACCGGGGAGCTGTTTTTT.

This sequence joins TRBV7-9 and TRBJ2-1; 11 nucleotides match TRBD2. The germline V gene encodes CDR1 SEHNR and CDR2 FQNEAQ (reference sequence). V gave up 1 base and J gave up 9 bases; unmatched junction bases: 5. The CDR3 consists of 15 residues. The CDR3 bases are TGTGCCAGCAGCTTAGTGATAGCGGGAGGGGTTGAGCAGTTCTTC. Protein product: CASSLVIAGGVEQFF.

The V call is TRBV7-9, the J call TRBJ2-7; 7 nucleotides match TRBD2. Losses at the gene ends were 5 bases for V and 0 bases for J; bases not matched to a gene: 7. The germline V gene has CDR1 SEHNR and CDR2 FQNEAQ (reference sequence). This CDR3 comprises 15 residues. CDR3: CASSDLADSSYEQYF. The DNA of the CDR3 is TGTGCCAGCAGCGATCTAGCGGATAGCTCCTACGAGCAGTACTTC.

The J gene is TRBJ2-7, the V gene TRBV29-1; TRBD2 aligns across 12 bases. CDR1 is SQVTM and CDR2 is ANQGSEA in the germline V gene. This CDR3 is built from 15 residues. The V and J ends lost 0 bases and 7 bases, in that order; junction bases with no gene match: 7. CDR3 amino acids: CSVEDRLAGDGEQYF. Here the CDR3 DNA reads TGCAGCGTTGAAGATAGACTAGCGGGAGATGGGGAGCAGTACTTC.

The chain employs TRBV15 and TRBJ1-1; D remains unclear. The V and J ends lost 0 bases and 2 bases respectively, with 10 bases between them. This CDR3 region has 15 residues. Germline-derived CDR1 and CDR2 are LNHNV and YYDKDF (reference sequence). The CDR3 DNA reads as TGTGCCACCAGCAGAGACAGTTGGCTAAACACTGAAGCTTTCTTT. This translates into CATSRDSWLNTEAFF.

This clone was detected once. The chain recombines TRBV7-6 with TRBJ2-7; D possibly corresponds to TRBD1 (5 bases). Germline CDR1 SGHVS, CDR2 FNYEAQ. Trimming took 1 base from V and 3 from J, leaving 13 bases between them. This CDR3 has 15 residues. The CDR3 nucleotides read TGTGCCAGCAGCTTAGGTCAGGGAATACTCTACGAGCAGTACTTC. This gives the protein CASSLGQGILYEQYF. Full variable domain (remainder filled in from reference TRBV7-6 and TRBJ2-7): GAGVSQSPRYKVTKRGQDVALRCDPISGHVSLYWYRQALGQGPEFLTYFNYEAQQDKSGLPNDRFSAERPEGSISTLTIQRTEQRDSAMYRCASSLGQGILYEQYFGPGTRLTVT.

This rearrangement joins TRBV7-3 to TRBJ2-7; perhaps TRBD1 as D (5 bases). The germline V and J ends were trimmed by 5 bases and 4 bases, with 12 bases remaining between them. CDR3 size: 13 residues. Germline loops: CDR1 SGHTA, CDR2 FQGTGA. The CDR3 DNA is TGTGCCAGCAGCCTCGAAGCAGGGTACGAGCAGTACTTC. This encodes CASSLEAGYEQYF. Variable domain in full (rest from reference TRBV7-3 and TRBJ2-7): GAGVSQTPSNKVTEKGKYVELRCDPISGHTALYWYRQSLGQGPEFLIYFQGTGAADDSGLPNDRFFAVRPEGSVSTLKIQRTERGDSAVYLCASSLEAGYEQYFGPGTRLTVT.

This clone was observed many times. The genes are TRBV6-5 and TRBJ2-1; 9 positions agree with TRBD2. The CDR3 sequence is 14 residues long. The V and J ends lost 2 bases and 9 bases, in that order; junction bases with no gene match: 5. Germline CDR1 is MNHEY and CDR2 is SVGAGI. This CDR3 reads CASSYGQREVEQFF. CDR3 DNA: TGTGCCAGCAGTTACGGCCAGCGGGAGGTTGAGCAGTTCTTC.

The J gene is TRBJ2-1, the V gene TRBV7-9; possibly TRBD2 for D (5 bases). This CDR3 comprises 16 residues. Germline values: CDR1 SEHNR, CDR2 FQNEAQ (reference sequence). Trimming cost V 4 bases and J 4 bases, with 17 bases left between them. The CDR3 DNA sequence: TGTGCCAGCAGCTCCCCCCCGCACGGGGTATACAATGAGCAGTTCTTC. This encodes CASSSPPHGVYNEQFF.